This T cell receptor beta chain was identified in a study of cytomegalovirus exposure and HLA in healthy donors. This clone was seen a few times. Primers for the PCR totalled 60 Vbeta and 13 Jbeta. Sequencing used immunoSEQ multiplex PCR; TCRdb keeps in-frame clones, though not all of them. The data show about 140,000 clones, approximately 82% seen once. CDR3 length: 12 residues. Per germline, CDR1 MNHEY and CDR2 SMNVEV (reference sequence). The ends were cut back, 3 bases at V and 8 bases at J, with 7 bases in the middle. The sample was PBMCs. The TCR sequence derives from a man under 40 in good health and CMV-seropositive. The chain is built from TRBV27 and TRBJ2-2; D not resolved. In nucleotides, the CDR3 is TGTGCCAGCAGTTTCCCCCCGGGGGAGCTGTTTTTT. It yields the protein CASSFPPGELFF.